This T cell receptor beta chain was retrieved from a study of CD8+ T cells in alopecia areata. Study as a whole: Patients in the study were on tofacitinib for 6 to 18 months, then off it for 6 months.

RNA, once extracted, was reverse transcribed into cDNA for use as the sequencing template. Some clones are missing from TCRdb's copy, which holds only in-frame ones; the method was immunoSEQ multiplex PCR. This sample has around 69,000 clones; approximately 61% occur once, and the top ten carry 17%. This clone was seen only once. The source is a human donor with alopecia areata. Sequences were derived from CD8+ T cells sorted from blood, sampled at week 0.

This CDR3 is CAVQQGAGGYTF. CDR3 DNA sequence: TGTGCCGTACAACAGGGGGCAGGGGGCTACACCTTC. The rearrangement joins TRBV25-1 to TRBJ1-2; TRBD1 agrees at 9 bases. This CDR3 has 12 amino acids. CDR1 is MGHDK and CDR2 is SYGVNS in the germline V gene. V was clipped by 11 bases and J by 8 bases; unmatched bases: 9.